These 14 T cell receptor beta chains came from one sample sequenced in a study of OX40 agonist ivuxolimab in advanced cancers. The table came from immunoSEQ multiplex PCR; TCRdb's copy has only in-frame clones and leaves some out. The top ten hold approximately 1.2% of the sample, which has roughly 52,000 clones, approximately 84% seen once. The starting material was CD4+ or CD8+ T cells sorted from blood, obtained in a trial of the OX40 agonist ivuxolimab. Receptors were obtained from an adult with an advanced solid tumor such as melanoma, head and neck, liver or kidney cancer.

V usage is TRBV30 and J usage is TRBJ1-1, with D perhaps TRBD1 (5 bases). V was cut by 2 bases and J by 4 bases, with 17 bases left in between. The CDR3 runs to 15 residues. Germline CDR1 is GTSNPN and CDR2 is SVGIG (reference sequence). In DNA, the CDR3 is TGTGCCTGGAGTTATACAGGATTGCGTATCACTGAAGCTTTCTTT. This translates into CAWSYTGLRITEAFF.

The V gene is TRBV19, the J gene TRBJ2-1; D is tentatively TRBD1 or TRBD2 (5 bases each). The CDR3 runs 11 residues. With 3 bases removed from V and 10 bases from J, the gap between germline ends came to 7 bases. Looked up from germline, CDR1 is LNHDA and CDR2 is SQIVND (reference sequence). The CDR3 spells CASSMGTEQFF. For the CDR3, the DNA is TGTGCCAGTAGTATGGGGACCGAGCAGTTCTTC.

The chain uses TRBV29-1 and TRBJ2-2; 8 bases match TRBD2. This CDR3 has 16 amino acids. J lost 4 bases, V lost 4 bases, and 11 bases had no gene match. Germline V gives CDR1 SQVTM, CDR2 ANQGSEA. The CDR3 sequence is CSVVTSGDIITGELFF. The CDR3, as DNA: TGCAGCGTTGTTACTAGCGGAGATATTATCACCGGGGAGCTGTTTTTT.

The chain has TRBV25-1 and TRBJ1-5; 7 positions agree with TRBD1. The V and J ends lost 3 bases and 4 bases, in that order; junction bases with no gene match: 0. CDR1 MGHDK and CDR2 SYGVNS come from the germline V gene. The CDR3 has 13 residues. The CDR3 nucleotides are TGTGCCAGCAGTGACAGGGGGAATCAGCCCCAGCATTTT. Translating gives CASSDRGNQPQHF.

The chain recombines TRBV28 with TRBJ2-3; 8 nucleotides align to TRBD2. Germline trimming cut 5 bases from V and 3 bases from J; bases unmatched to any gene: 10. From germline, CDR1 is MDHEN and CDR2 SYDVKM. The CDR3 is 16 amino acids. The CDR3 DNA sequence: TGTGCCAGCAGTGCCCCGGGACTAGGACGTACAGATACGCAGTATTTT. Translated: CASSAPGLGRTDTQYF.

The V call is TRBV2, the J call TRBJ2-2, with TRBD2 matching over 9 bases. V shed 4 bases, J shed 7 bases, and the junction held 4 bases outside the gene matches. CDR3 length: 14 residues. Germline CDR1 reads SNHLY; CDR2 reads FYNNEI. This chain's CDR3 is CASSVAGVHGELFF. DNA for the CDR3: TGTGCCAGCAGTGTAGCGGGAGTCCACGGGGAGCTGTTTTTT.

This chain connects TRBV30 to TRBJ2-5; D is unclear. The CDR3 runs to 14 residues. Germline assignment: CDR1 GTSNPN and CDR2 SVGIG (reference sequence). V was clipped by 3 bases and J by 1 base, with 12 bases between them. CDR3 sequence: CAWSGEQSQETQYF. CDR3 coding DNA: TGTGCCTGGAGCGGAGAACAGAGCCAAGAGACCCAGTACTTC. The complete variable domain, with remaining parts taken from reference TRBV30 and TRBJ2-5, reads SQTIHQWPATLVQPVGSPLSLECTVEGTSNPNLYWYRQAAGRGLQLLFYSVGIGQISSEVPQNLSASRPQDRQFILSSKKLLLSDSGFYLCAWSGEQSQETQYFGPGTRLLVL.

This chain links TRBV9 with TRBJ2-5; no reliable D call. Trimming shortened V by 2 bases and J by 5 bases, and 16 bases separated the two germline ends. The CDR3 is 15 residues long. Germline loops: CDR1 SGDLS, CDR2 YYNGEE. CDR3 nucleotides: TGTGCCAGCAGCGTCCAGCCGGCCCAAGGGGAGACCCAGTACTTC. Translation gives CASSVQPAQGETQYF.

A single count supports this clone. V gene TRBV19 combines with J gene TRBJ2-7, with 7 bases fitting TRBD2. The CDR3 has 15 amino acids. The V gene end was trimmed by 5 bases and the J gene end by 4 bases; junction bases not matched to a gene: 11. Per the germline V gene, CDR1 is LNHDA and CDR2 is SQIVND (reference sequence). This chain's CDR3 is CASSPPGRGGYEQYF. The CDR3 nucleotides read TGTGCCAGTAGTCCCCCGGGGCGCGGGGGATACGAGCAGTACTTC.

The rearrangement links TRBV6-5 to TRBJ1-5; D unclear. Trimming stripped 6 bases from V and 4 bases from J, with 13 bases between. This CDR3 region has 14 residues. Germline loops: CDR1 MNHEY, CDR2 SVGAGI. CDR3 bases: TGTGCCAGCAGCGCGTCGCGGAGGAATCAGCCCCAGCATTTT. It specifies CASSASRRNQPQHF.

On this clone: Mismatch with germline at one junction end may stem from a read error. This chain links TRBV2 with TRBJ2-1; 9 bases align to TRBD2. The germline V gene has CDR1 SNHLY and CDR2 FYNNEI. This CDR3 has 16 amino acids. CDR3 DNA: TGTGCCAGCAGTGAAGAGGCCCTAGCGGGGAACAATGGGCAGTTCTTC. Translated: CASSEEALAGNNGQFF.

The table lists this clone with a count of one. The V gene is TRBV27, the J gene TRBJ2-3; either TRBD1 or TRBD2 may supply D (5 bases each). With 5 bases removed from V and 3 bases from J, the gap between germline ends came to 27 bases. CDR3 length: 19 amino acids. Germline V gives CDR1 MNHEY, CDR2 SMNVEV (reference sequence). In nucleotides, the CDR3 is TGTGCCAGCAGTCGTCTTACCTGGGGCACACCCGAGGGAACAGATACGCAGTATTTT. It specifies CASSRLTWGTPEGTDTQYF.

CDR3 bases: TGTGCCAGCAGCTCGCCGACAGGCGTTGCCGCTAATGAAAAACTGTTTTTT. Encoded protein: CASSSPTGVAANEKLFF. The V call is TRBV7-2, the J call TRBJ1-4; maybe TRBD1 (6 bases). Looked up from germline, CDR1 is SGHTA and CDR2 is FQGNSA. Between the trimmed V and J ends, which lost 4 bases and 3 bases, there was a span of 18 bases. The CDR3 has 17 amino acids.

The rearrangement joins TRBV6-5 to TRBJ1-5; TRBD1 matches 10 bases. The CDR3 length is 15 residues. V was pared by 7 bases and J by 6 bases, with 9 bases of the junction left unmatched. Germline V CDR1 and CDR2: MNHEY, SVGAGI. CDR3 residues: CASTYRDRGPQPQHF. CDR3 nucleotides: TGTGCCAGCACCTACCGGGACAGGGGACCTCAGCCCCAGCATTTT.